This section outlines one TCR beta chain sequence together with its context. Described time point: after trial treatment. Described treatment: LDRT plus nivolumab, ipilimumab, low-dose cyclophosphamide and aspirin (RACIN trial). Treatment combined nivolumab, ipilimumab, aspirin, low-dose cyclophosphamide and low-dose radiotherapy in a dose-escalation trial. Advanced solid tumors lacking tumor-infiltrating lymphocytes characterized eligible patients. The data originate from a study of low-dose radiotherapy and immunotherapy resistance in tumors. As for the study in general: For four cycles from cycle 1 day 1, patients took 300 mg oral aspirin daily.

Both TCRalpha and TCRbeta chains were reverse transcribed with V-gene-specific primers. A roughly 20-cycle PCR with a constant-region primer and V-primer adapter amplified TCRs. The mRNA which had been isolated was amplified by in vitro transcription. TCRdb re-called the reads through MiXCR, storing one row per CDR3 protein. This table holds about 100,000 distinct CDR3 sequences, less than 25% found once. The V and J ends lost 3 bases and 3 bases respectively, with 16 bases between them. Germline-derived CDR1 and CDR2 are MNHEY and SMNVEV (reference sequence). The CDR3 runs 16 residues. Sequenced material: PBMCs, taken after low-dose radiotherapy plus immunotherapy. This chain uses TRBV27 with TRBJ2-3; no firm D call. This TCR came from a male donor with prostate cancer. The CDR3, as DNA: TGTGCCAGCAGTTTGAGCTGGGCCAGCTATACAGATACGCAGTATTTT. Its translation: CASSLSWASYTDTQYF.